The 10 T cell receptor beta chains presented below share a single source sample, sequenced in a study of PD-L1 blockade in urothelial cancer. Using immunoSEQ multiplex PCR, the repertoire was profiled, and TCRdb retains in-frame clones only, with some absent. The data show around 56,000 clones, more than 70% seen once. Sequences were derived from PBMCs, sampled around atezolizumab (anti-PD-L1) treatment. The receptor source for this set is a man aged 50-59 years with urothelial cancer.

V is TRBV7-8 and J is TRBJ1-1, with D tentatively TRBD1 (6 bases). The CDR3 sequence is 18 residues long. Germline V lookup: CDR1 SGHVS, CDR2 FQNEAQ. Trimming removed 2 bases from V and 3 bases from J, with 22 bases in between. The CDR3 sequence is CASSLINFGDTLYTEAFF. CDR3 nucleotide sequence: TGTGCCAGCAGCTTAATCAATTTCGGGGACACGCTCTACACTGAAGCTTTCTTT.

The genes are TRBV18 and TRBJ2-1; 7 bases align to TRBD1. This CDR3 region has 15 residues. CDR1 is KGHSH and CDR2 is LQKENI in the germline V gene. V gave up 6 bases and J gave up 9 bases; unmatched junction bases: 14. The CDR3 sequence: CASSLRGPADGEQFF. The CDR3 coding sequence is TGTGCCAGCTCCCTTAGGGGGCCCGCTGACGGTGAGCAGTTCTTC. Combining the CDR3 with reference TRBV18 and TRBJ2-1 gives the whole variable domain NAGVMQNPRHLVRRRGQEARLRCSPMKGHSHVYWYRQLPEEGLKFMVYLQKENIIDESGMPKERFSAEFPKEGPSILRIQQVVRGDSAAYFCASSLRGPADGEQFFGPGTRLTVL.

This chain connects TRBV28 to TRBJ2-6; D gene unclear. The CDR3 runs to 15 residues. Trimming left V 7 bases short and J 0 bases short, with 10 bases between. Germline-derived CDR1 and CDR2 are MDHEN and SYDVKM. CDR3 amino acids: CASTPVPSGANVLTF. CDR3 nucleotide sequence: TGTGCCAGCACCCCTGTCCCCTCTGGGGCCAACGTCCTGACTTTC.

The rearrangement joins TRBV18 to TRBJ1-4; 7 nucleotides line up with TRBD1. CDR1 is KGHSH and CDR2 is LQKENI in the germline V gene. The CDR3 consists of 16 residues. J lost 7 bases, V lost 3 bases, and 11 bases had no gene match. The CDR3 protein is CASSPLTGSFTEKLFF. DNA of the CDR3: TGTGCCAGCTCACCGTTGACAGGGAGTTTCACTGAAAAACTGTTTTTT.

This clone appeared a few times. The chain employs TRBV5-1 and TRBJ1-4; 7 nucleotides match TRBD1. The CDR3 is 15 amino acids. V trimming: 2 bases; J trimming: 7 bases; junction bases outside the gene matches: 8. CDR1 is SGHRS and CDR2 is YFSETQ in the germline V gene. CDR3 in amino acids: CASSFLGQPIEKLFF. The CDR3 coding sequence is TGCGCCAGCAGCTTTCTGGGACAGCCAATTGAAAAACTGTTTTTT. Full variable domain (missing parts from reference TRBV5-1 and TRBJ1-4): KAGVTQTPRYLIKTRGQQVTLSCSPISGHRSVSWYQQTPGQGLQFLFEYFSETQRNKGNFPGRFSGRQFSNSRSEMNVSTLELGDSALYLCASSFLGQPIEKLFFGSGTQLSVL.

CDR3 residues: CASSPTQGTEAFF. The DNA for the CDR3 is TGCGCCAGCAGCCCTACCCAGGGCACTGAAGCTTTCTTT. The chain is built from TRBV4-1 and TRBJ1-1, with TRBD1 as a possible D gene (5 bases). Trimming cost V 4 bases and J 4 bases, with 10 bases left between them. The CDR3 contains 13 residues. Germline assignment: CDR1 MGHRA and CDR2 YSYEKL.

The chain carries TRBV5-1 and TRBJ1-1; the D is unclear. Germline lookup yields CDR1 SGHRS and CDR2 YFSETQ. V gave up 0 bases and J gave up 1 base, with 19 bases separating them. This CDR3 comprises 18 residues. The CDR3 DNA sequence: TGCGCCAGCAGCTTGGTTTACCGGGGAAGCGGCCGGAACACTGAAGCTTTCTTT. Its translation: CASSLVYRGSGRNTEAFF. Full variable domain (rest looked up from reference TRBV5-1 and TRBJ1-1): KAGVTQTPRYLIKTRGQQVTLSCSPISGHRSVSWYQQTPGQGLQFLFEYFSETQRNKGNFPGRFSGRQFSNSRSEMNVSTLELGDSALYLCASSLVYRGSGRNTEAFFGQGTRLTVV.

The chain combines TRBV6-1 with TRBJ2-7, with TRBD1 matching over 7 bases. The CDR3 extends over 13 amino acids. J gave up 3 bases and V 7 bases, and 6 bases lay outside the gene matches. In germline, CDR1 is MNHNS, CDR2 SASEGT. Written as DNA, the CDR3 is TGTGCCAGCAACCAGGGACAGAACTACGAGCAGTACTTC. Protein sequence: CASNQGQNYEQYF.

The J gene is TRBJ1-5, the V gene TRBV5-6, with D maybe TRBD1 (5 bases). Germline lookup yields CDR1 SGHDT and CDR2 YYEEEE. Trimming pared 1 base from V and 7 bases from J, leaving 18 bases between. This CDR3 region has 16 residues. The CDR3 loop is CASSLMRSRVRQPQHF. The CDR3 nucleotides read TGTGCCAGCAGCTTGATGCGGAGCAGGGTGAGGCAGCCCCAGCATTTT.

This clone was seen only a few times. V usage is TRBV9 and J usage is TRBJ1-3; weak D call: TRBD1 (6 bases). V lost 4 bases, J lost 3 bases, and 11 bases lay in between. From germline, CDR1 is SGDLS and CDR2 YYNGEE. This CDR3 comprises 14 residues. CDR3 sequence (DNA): TGTGCCAGCAGCCCACAGGGAAATGGAAACACCATATATTTT. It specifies CASSPQGNGNTIYF. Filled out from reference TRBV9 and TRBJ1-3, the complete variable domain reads DSGVTQTPKHLITATGQRVTLRCSPRSGDLSVYWYQQSLDQGLQFLIQYYNGEERAKGNILERFSAQQFPDLHSELNLSSLELGDSALYFCASSPQGNGNTIYFGEGSWLTVV.